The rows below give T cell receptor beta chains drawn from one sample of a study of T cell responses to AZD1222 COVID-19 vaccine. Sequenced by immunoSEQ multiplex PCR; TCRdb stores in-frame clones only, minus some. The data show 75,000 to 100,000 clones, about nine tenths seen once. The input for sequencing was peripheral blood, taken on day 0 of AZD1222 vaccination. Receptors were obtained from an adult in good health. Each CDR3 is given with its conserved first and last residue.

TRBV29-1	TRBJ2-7	CSAGESYEQYF
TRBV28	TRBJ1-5	CASSDGGHNQPQHF
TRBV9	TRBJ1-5	CASSRGGTNQPQHF
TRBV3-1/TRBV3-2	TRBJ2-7	CASSPFARGGYEQYF
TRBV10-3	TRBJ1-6	CAIRESAHSPLHF
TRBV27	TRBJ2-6	CASSLSPGANVLTF
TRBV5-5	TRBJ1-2	CASSLAAGQSYGYTF
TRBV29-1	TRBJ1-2	CSVEGKGGRLYGYTF
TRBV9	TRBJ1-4	CASRGWEKLFF
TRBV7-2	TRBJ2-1	CASSNNRLDNEQFF
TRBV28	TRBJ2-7	CASSLNRPDTYEQYF
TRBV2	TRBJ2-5	CASSEDRTQETQYF
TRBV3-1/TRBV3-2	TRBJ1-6	CASSQGLGGPGNSPLHF
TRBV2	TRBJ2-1	CASTLSSYNEQFF
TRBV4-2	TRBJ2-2	CASSQDPEGASTGELFF
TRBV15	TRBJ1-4	CATSRGQSTNEKLFF
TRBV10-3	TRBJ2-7	CAIGMDNYEQYF
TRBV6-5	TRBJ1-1	CASSYLDEAFF
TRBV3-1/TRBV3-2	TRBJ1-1	CASSQQNTEAFF
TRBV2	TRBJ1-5	CASRGNGNQPQHF
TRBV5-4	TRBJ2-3	CASSLKGTGESDTQYF
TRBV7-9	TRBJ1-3	CASSLPSTGSSGNTIYF
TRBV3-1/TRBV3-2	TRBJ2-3	CASSQPGLAGGPGTDTQYF
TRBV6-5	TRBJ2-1	CASSQDNEQFF
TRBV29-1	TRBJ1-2	CSVSSQGDYGYTF
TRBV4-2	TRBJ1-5	CASSQGTGGGLGNQPQHF
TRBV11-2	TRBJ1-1	CASRRAGQRMNTEAFF
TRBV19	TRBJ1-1	CASSIEGTLGNTEAFF